This T cell receptor (beta chain) was profiled in a study of OX40 agonist ivuxolimab in advanced cancers. TCRdb's table, derived via immunoSEQ multiplex PCR, lists solely in-frame clones and lacks some. The sample shows about 45,000 clones, around four fifths of them seen only once. Germline V gene lookup returns CDR1 MNHEY and CDR2 SMNVEV (reference sequence). Deletions cut 3 bases from V and 8 bases from J, with 13 bases between. This CDR3 contains 13 residues. This clonotype was sampled from an adult with an advanced solid tumor such as melanoma, head and neck, liver or kidney cancer. The sequencing used CD4+ or CD8+ T cells sorted from blood, collected in a trial of the OX40 agonist ivuxolimab. The V call is TRBV27, the J call TRBJ1-2; D perhaps matches TRBD1 (5 bases). The CDR3 DNA reads TGTGCCAGCAGTTTGAAAGGGGCAGGGGGCTACACCTTC. Translation gives CASSLKGAGGYTF.